This T cell receptor beta chain was identified in a study of cytomegalovirus exposure and HLA in healthy donors. Only a few counts were recorded for this clone. What it binds is unknown. Trimming removed 4 bases from V and 5 bases from J, with 15 bases in between. This CDR3 comprises 14 residues. Germline V lookup: CDR1 SGHRS, CDR2 YFSETQ. This table comes from immunoSEQ multiplex PCR, and its TCRdb copy is limited to in-frame clones, with some not included. The sample includes 110,000 or so clones, around 88% of them seen just once. From the roughly 120-subject validation cohort, which was separate from the roughly 680-subject first cohort, the donors were drawn. Findings of the study overall: It was 164 TCR beta chains that were listed as cytomegalovirus-associated.

Sequencing was performed on PBMCs. This TCR derives from a man aged 18 to 30 in good health and CMV-seronegative. The rearrangement joins TRBV5-1 to TRBJ1-2; D is possibly TRBD1 (6 bases). The CDR3 nucleotides read TGCGCCAGCAGCGCCCGGGACACGCCTTATGGCTACACCTTC. It codes for CASSARDTPYGYTF.